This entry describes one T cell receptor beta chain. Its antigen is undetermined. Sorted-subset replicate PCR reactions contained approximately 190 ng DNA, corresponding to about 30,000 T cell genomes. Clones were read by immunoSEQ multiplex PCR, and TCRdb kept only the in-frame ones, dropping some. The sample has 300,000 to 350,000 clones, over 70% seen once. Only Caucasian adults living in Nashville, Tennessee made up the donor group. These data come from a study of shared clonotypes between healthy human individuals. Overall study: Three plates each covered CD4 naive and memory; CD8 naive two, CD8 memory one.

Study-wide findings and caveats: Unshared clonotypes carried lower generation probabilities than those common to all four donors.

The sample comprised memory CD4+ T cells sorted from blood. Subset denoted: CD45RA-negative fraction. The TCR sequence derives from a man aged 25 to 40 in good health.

This CDR3 reads CASSVGLVGNQPQHF. CDR3 nucleotides: TGTGCCAGCAGTGTGGGCTTGGTGGGCAATCAGCCCCAGCATTTT. The chain combines TRBV2 with TRBJ1-5; no firm D call. Germline CDR1 reads SNHLY; CDR2 reads FYNNEI. V shed 4 bases and J shed 2 bases, with 12 bases lying between them. This CDR3 has 15 residues.